Reported below is one T cell receptor (beta chain). The record originates from a study of blood T cell repertoires in COVID-19. In the study overall: Samples of COVID-19 (acute and convalescent) were obtained from the United States, Italy and Spain. From T cells, B-cell-depleted T cells, or PBMCs came the material, which was cDNA or gDNA.

TCRdb keeps only in-frame clones here, not all; method: immunoSEQ multiplex PCR. The sample holds about 480,000 clones, about 89% seen once. Between the trimmed V and J ends, which lost 5 bases and 0 bases, there was a span of 10 bases. The CDR3 is made up of 14 amino acids. Per germline, CDR1 SGHNT and CDR2 YENEEA. Specimen: peripheral blood. The sequence derives from a woman aged 25-40 years with acute or convalescent COVID-19. J is TRBJ1-1 and V is TRBV11-3; weak D call: TRBD1 (6 bases). CDR3 nucleotide sequence: TGTGCCAGCAGCGTCAGGGGTATGAACACTGAAGCTTTCTTT. Its protein product is CASSVRGMNTEAFF.